One and the same sample provided the 16 T cell receptor beta chains below, sequenced in a study of T cell changes during pregnancy in multiple sclerosis. Profiling relied on immunoSEQ multiplex PCR, and the TCRdb table lists in-frame clones only, not all of them. The repertoire holds approximately 79,000 clones, with about 94% as singletons. Sequencing used peripheral blood, obtained in the second trimester of pregnancy. The receptors stem from a female donor in good health, enrolled as a control in a pregnancy study.

The chain uses TRBV11-3 and TRBJ1-2; D is unresolved. CDR3 length: 13 amino acids. V lost 5 bases, J lost 8 bases, and 15 bases lay in between. Germline-derived CDR1 and CDR2 are SGHNT and YENEEA. The CDR3 DNA reads as TGTGCCAGCAGCCACGAGGCCCACCGAGGCTACACCTTC. This encodes CASSHEAHRGYTF.

This chain links TRBV30 with TRBJ2-2; D is uncertain. Deletions cut 4 bases from V and 1 base from J, with 4 bases between. The germline gives CDR1 GTSNPN, CDR2 SVGIG (reference sequence). The CDR3 runs to 12 residues. DNA of the CDR3: TGTGCCTGGACCGGGAACACCGGGGAGCTGTTTTTT. Translating gives CAWTGNTGELFF.

The genes are TRBV19 and TRBJ1-1; D not certain. This CDR3 is 13 amino acids long. Germline V lookup: CDR1 LNHDA, CDR2 SQIVND (reference sequence). Trimming cost V 4 bases and J 5 bases, with 11 bases left between them. The CDR3 nucleotides are TGTGCCAGTAGTAGCGGGGTTAGGACTGAAGCTTTCTTT. Translation: CASSSGVRTEAFF.

The chain couples TRBV19 to TRBJ1-1; 7 bases agree with TRBD1. The CDR3 is 15 residues long. Losses at the gene ends were 3 bases for V and 5 bases for J; bases not matched to a gene: 9. Germline CDR1 LNHDA, CDR2 SQIVND (reference sequence). The CDR3 bases are TGTGCCAGTAGTATCCTGACAGGGAGTGGGACTGAAGCTTTCTTT. It specifies CASSILTGSGTEAFF. Full variable domain (rest looked up from reference TRBV19 and TRBJ1-1): DGGITQSPKYLFRKEGQNVTLSCEQNLNHDAMYWYRQDPGQGLRLIYYSQIVNDFQKGDIAEGYSVSREKKESFPLTVTSAQKNPTAFYLCASSILTGSGTEAFFGQGTRLTVV.

The rearrangement uses TRBV5-6 and TRBJ2-1; D gene unclear. Germline V gene lookup returns CDR1 SGHDT and CDR2 YYEEEE. The CDR3 runs to 14 residues. Trimming removed 5 bases from V and 0 bases from J, with 9 bases in between. CDR3 residues: CASSYVSSYNEQFF. In DNA, the CDR3 is TGTGCCAGCAGTTACGTTAGCTCCTACAATGAGCAGTTCTTC.

This clone has a single count. Compared with germline, one end of the junction differs, possibly owing to a read error. The CDR3, as DNA: TGTGCTAGCAGTCGCGGGGGTTACAATGAGCAGTTCTTC. Translating gives CASSRGGYNEQFF. V gene TRBV7-7 combines with J gene TRBJ2-1, with 7 bases matching TRBD2. Germline V gene sequence: CDR1 SSHAT, CDR2 FNYEAQ (reference sequence). The CDR3 has 13 amino acids.

The sample holds a few counts of this clone. The gene calls are TRBV5-4 and TRBJ2-7; the match to TRBD2 covers 9 bases. Germline V gene sequence: CDR1 SGHNT, CDR2 YYREEE (reference sequence). The CDR3 consists of 15 residues. V was pared by 3 bases and J by 0 bases, with 4 bases of the junction left unmatched. The CDR3 spells CASSWSGGTSYEQYF. The CDR3 DNA sequence: TGTGCCAGCAGCTGGAGCGGGGGGACCTCCTACGAGCAGTACTTC.

The rearrangement uses TRBV19 and TRBJ1-2; 10 bases are a match to TRBD1. Germline lookup yields CDR1 LNHDA and CDR2 SQIVND (reference sequence). The CDR3 contains 16 residues. With V trimmed by 5 bases and J by 4 bases, 10 bases remained unmatched. This chain's CDR3 is CASSSRDRGSVYGYTF. CDR3 bases: TGTGCCAGTAGTTCCCGGGACAGGGGTTCGGTCTATGGCTACACCTTC.

V usage is TRBV6-5 and J usage is TRBJ2-3; 10 bases map to TRBD2. Trimming at V came to 0 bases and at J to 1 base, leaving 1 base not matched to a gene. The CDR3 contains 16 residues. From germline, CDR1 is MNHEY and CDR2 SVGAGI. The CDR3 nucleotides are TGTGCCAGCAGTTACTCCCTAGCGGGGGGCACAGATACGCAGTATTTT. Encoded protein: CASSYSLAGGTDTQYF.

The J gene is TRBJ2-1, the V gene TRBV30, with 8 positions matching TRBD2. The germline gives CDR1 GTSNPN, CDR2 SVGIG (reference sequence). V was pared by 0 bases and J by 5 bases, with 6 bases of the junction left unmatched. The length of the CDR3 is 15 residues. CDR3 amino acids: CAWSVSGGPNNEQFF. CDR3 DNA sequence: TGTGCCTGGAGTGTATCGGGGGGGCCTAACAATGAGCAGTTCTTC.

The rearrangement uses TRBV13 and TRBJ2-7; 8 bases map to TRBD1. Losses at the gene ends were 3 bases for V and 3 bases for J; bases not matched to a gene: 7. The length of the CDR3 is 15 residues. Germline CDR1 and CDR2: PRHDT and FYEKMQ (reference sequence). The CDR3 sequence: CASSFGTGGFYEQYF. The CDR3, as DNA: TGTGCCAGCAGCTTCGGGACAGGAGGTTTCTACGAGCAGTACTTC.

This chain links TRBV10-3 with TRBJ1-1, with 9 positions matching TRBD1. J lost 0 bases, V lost 3 bases, and 8 bases had no gene match. This CDR3 region has 17 residues. Per the germline V gene, CDR1 is ENHRY and CDR2 is SYGVKD. The CDR3 protein is CAISEPGTGLMNTEAFF. CDR3 nucleotide sequence: TGTGCCATCAGTGAACCCGGGACAGGGCTAATGAACACTGAAGCTTTCTTT.

This chain uses TRBV7-2 with TRBJ2-5; D unclear. V lost 5 bases, J lost 4 bases, and 11 bases lay in between. Germline-derived CDR1 and CDR2 are SGHTA and FQGNSA. This CDR3 region has 13 residues. CDR3 loop: CASSEMSIETQYF. CDR3 in DNA: TGTGCCAGCAGCGAAATGAGTATAGAGACCCAGTACTTC. The variable domain in full, completed from reference TRBV7-2 and TRBJ2-5, reads GAGVSQSPSNKVTEKGKDVELRCDPISGHTALYWYRQSLGQGLEFLIYFQGNSAPDKSGLPSDRFSAERTGGSVSTLTIQRTQQEDSAVYLCASSEMSIETQYFGPGTRLLVL.

The rearrangement links TRBV7-2 to TRBJ1-1; D not certain. V gave up 1 base and J gave up 4 bases, with 19 bases separating them. There are 17 residues in the CDR3. Germline CDR1 reads SGHTA; CDR2 reads FQGNSA. The CDR3 DNA is TGTGCCAGCAGCTTAGTAGCCCTGGGGTATGGGAGCACTGAAGCTTTCTTT. This codes for CASSLVALGYGSTEAFF.

The V and J genes are TRBV6-5 and TRBJ1-2; tentative D call: TRBD1 (5 bases). V lost 0 bases and J lost 1, with 6 bases in between. This CDR3 contains 14 residues. Germline values: CDR1 MNHEY, CDR2 SVGAGI. CDR3 sequence: CASSYSTDNYGYTF. For the CDR3, the DNA is TGTGCCAGCAGTTACTCGACAGATAACTATGGCTACACCTTC.

This chain connects TRBV4-2 to TRBJ1-2, with TRBD1 matching 9 bases. This CDR3 comprises 14 residues. V lost 5 bases and J lost 3; bases outside the gene matches: 4. CDR1 is LGHNA, CDR2 YNFKEQ, per germline. CDR3 DNA sequence: TGTGCCAGCAGCGCCCGGGACAGGGACTATGGCTACACCTTC. Encoded protein: CASSARDRDYGYTF.